This T cell receptor beta chain appears in the sequencing data of a study of response to subunit inactivated influenza vaccine. Study-level points and caveats: The authors suggested that every seasonal influenza vaccination recruits few new T cells.

As for this clonotype: Its specificity is not known.

V was clipped by 6 bases and J by 2 bases; unmatched bases: 7. This CDR3 region has 15 residues. Germline assignment: CDR1 SNHLY and CDR2 FYNNEI. A single record per CDR3 protein comes from TCRdb applying MiXCR to the RT-PCR reads. Among about 620,000 distinct CDR3 sequences listed, about 10% were seen once. The same specimen was also included in a second study, on T cells expressing NK-cell markers. That study reports: Template switching by 5'RACE with UMIs generated the TCR beta cDNA. With respect to HCMV, most of the eight sequenced donors were seropositive, and one was seronegative. In several donors, these clonotypes also led the CD3+CD56-NKG2C+ fraction.

The receptor was isolated from a man aged 45 to 65 who received an inactivated influenza vaccine. This sample comprised PBMCs from blood, obtained on the day of vaccination. V is TRBV2 and J is TRBJ2-7; TRBD2 agrees at 10 bases. The CDR3 nucleotides are TGTGCCAGCAGACAAACTAGCGGGGCCCCCTACGAGCAGTACTTC. Translation: CASRQTSGAPYEQYF.